These T cell receptor beta chains were read from a single sample in a study of blood T cell repertoires in COVID-19. The protocol was immunoSEQ multiplex PCR, while the TCRdb copy is restricted to in-frame clones and leaves out a portion. The repertoire has 200,000 to 300,000 clones, about 87% of them found once; the top ten carry approximately 1.6%. Source material: peripheral blood. These receptors were collected from a woman aged 40 to 50 who had recovered from COVID-19. Each CDR3 is given with its conserved first and last residue. A D gene is named only where the DNA matches it firmly. Part of the rows lack a size; the others show once, few, many or a class for expanded clones.

clone size	CDR3 length	V gene	D gene	J gene	CDR3 protein	CDR3 DNA
few	15	TRBV27	.	TRBJ1-6	CASSTIQGSYSPLHF	TGTGCCAGCAGTACCATACAGGGATCGTATTCACCCCTCCACTTT
.	14	TRBV5-4	TRBD1	TRBJ2-5	CASSLEGTEETQYF	TGTGCCAGCAGCTTGGAGGGGACAGAAGAGACCCAGTACTTC
few	15	TRBV10-3	.	TRBJ2-2	CAISFDTGNTGELFF	TGTGCCATCAGTTTTGACACAGGGAACACCGGGGAGCTGTTTTTT
.	13	TRBV7-2	TRBD2	TRBJ2-3	CASSLTSGGGQYF	TGTGCCAGCAGCTTGACTAGCGGGGGGGGGCAGTATTTT
.	16	TRBV4-1	TRBD1	TRBJ1-4	CARSRLPGQPNEKLFF	TGCGCCCGCAGCCGACTCCCGGGACAGCCAAATGAAAAACTGTTTTTT
.	17	TRBV13	TRBD1	TRBJ1-2	CASSSRGPTGGNYGYTF	TGTGCCAGCAGCTCCCGGGGCCCGACAGGGGGGAACTATGGCTACACCTTC
.	15	TRBV10-3	TRBD2	TRBJ2-7	CAISGLAGDSYEQYF	TGTGCCATCAGTGGACTAGCGGGGGACTCCTACGAGCAGTACTTC
.	17	TRBV9	TRBD1	TRBJ2-6	CASSPGTGVTGANVLTF	TGTGCCAGCAGCCCCGGGACAGGGGTTACCGGGGCCAACGTCCTGACTTTC
.	16	TRBV5-8	.	TRBJ2-3	CASSLGMAGAGDTQYF	TGTGCCAGCAGCTTGGGAATGGCGGGGGCTGGAGATACGCAGTATTTT
.	14	TRBV27	TRBD2	TRBJ2-7	CASSLGAGVNEQYF	TGTGCCAGCAGTTTAGGGGCGGGGGTAAACGAGCAGTACTTC
.	13	TRBV4-3	.	TRBJ1-2	CASSQADYYGYTF	TGCGCCAGCAGCCAAGCAGATTACTATGGCTACACCTTC
.	14	TRBV3-1/TRBV3-2	TRBD1	TRBJ1-1	CASSPRDRGTEAFF	TGTGCCAGCAGCCCCCGGGACAGAGGCACTGAAGCTTTCTTT
.	18	TRBV9	TRBD1	TRBJ1-4	CASSPDGRGWGTNEKLFF	TGTGCCAGCAGCCCCGATGGCAGGGGGTGGGGAACTAATGAAAAACTGTTTTTT
.	12	TRBV19	.	TRBJ1-1	CASSIGGTVAFF	TGTGCCAGTAGTATAGGCGGGACCGTGGCTTTCTTT
.	15	TRBV7-3	.	TRBJ1-4	CASSLTGRAGEKLFF	TGTGCCAGCAGCTTAACGGGCAGGGCCGGCGAAAAACTGTTTTTT
.	17	TRBV7-6	.	TRBJ2-2	CASSYHPPQTNTGELFF	TGTGCCAGCAGTTATCACCCCCCCCAGACGAACACCGGGGAGCTGTTTTTT